The 18 T cell receptor beta chains in this list originate from one sample, sequenced in a study of cytomegalovirus exposure and HLA in healthy donors. PCR was performed using 60 Vbeta and 13 Jbeta primers. TCRdb keeps only in-frame clones here, not all; method: immunoSEQ multiplex PCR. In the table there are approximately 100,000 clones, roughly 85% of which are singletons. The material sequenced was PBMCs. The receptor source for this set is a man in his 60s in good health and CMV-seropositive.

V usage is TRBV29-1 and J usage is TRBJ1-1, with 10 nucleotides matching TRBD1. The CDR3 covers 13 residues. The germline gives CDR1 SQVTM, CDR2 ANQGSEA. Germline trimming cut 7 bases from V and 2 bases from J; bases unmatched to any gene: 4. The CDR3 DNA is TGCAGCGGGGACAGGGGCCTCAACACTGAAGCTTTCTTT. This codes for CSGDRGLNTEAFF. The variable domain in full, completed from reference TRBV29-1 and TRBJ1-1, reads SAVISQKPSRDICQRGTSLTIQCQVDSQVTMMFWYRQQPGQSLTLIATANQGSEATYESGFVIDKFPISRPNLTFSTLTVSNMSPEDSSIYLCSGDRGLNTEAFFGQGTRLTVV.

This clone was counted once. The CDR3 loop is CAWSTTNQPQHF. In DNA, the CDR3 is TGTGCCTGGAGTACAACCAATCAGCCCCAGCATTTT. The chain employs TRBV30 and TRBJ1-5; D call uncertain. CDR1 GTSNPN and CDR2 SVGIG come from the germline V gene (reference sequence). This CDR3 has 12 amino acids. V lost 2 bases to trimming and J lost 3 bases, with 5 bases between them. Based on the CDR3 plus reference TRBV30 and TRBJ1-5, the full variable domain is SQTIHQWPATLVQPVGSPLSLECTVEGTSNPNLYWYRQAAGRGLQLLFYSVGIGQISSEVPQNLSASRPQDRQFILSSKKLLLSDSGFYLCAWSTTNQPQHFGDGTRLSIL.

This clone was observed a single time. J is TRBJ1-2 and V is TRBV11-2; 11 bases fit TRBD1. J gave up 8 bases and V 0 bases, and 5 bases lay outside the gene matches. Germline V gene lookup returns CDR1 SGHAT and CDR2 FQNNGV. The CDR3 spans 15 residues. The CDR3 region has the DNA TGTGCCAGCAGCTTAGACTTGGGACAGGGGGACGGCTACACCTTC. This encodes CASSLDLGQGDGYTF.

The chain is built from TRBV11-2 and TRBJ2-3, with TRBD2 identical over 9 bases. The CDR3 consists of 16 residues. Germline V lookup: CDR1 SGHAT, CDR2 FQNNGV. Losses at the gene ends were 1 base for V and 5 bases for J; bases not matched to a gene: 7. This CDR3 is CASSLGLAGNLDTQYF. CDR3 DNA sequence: TGTGCCAGCAGCTTAGGGCTAGCGGGGAACCTAGATACGCAGTATTTT.

This clone appeared a few times. The CDR3 DNA sequence: TGCGCCAGCAGCCAAGGAAAGCCAGGGGGCGAGGGTTTCTTT. Translation gives CASSQGKPGGEGFF. The rearrangement links TRBV4-1 to TRBJ1-1, with 8 bases lining up with TRBD1. The CDR3 length is 14 residues. V was pared by 1 base and J by 13 bases, with 11 bases of the junction left unmatched. Germline CDR1 MGHRA, CDR2 YSYEKL.

The chain combines TRBV27 with TRBJ1-2, with D possibly matching TRBD1 (5 bases). V dropped 7 bases and J dropped 2 bases, with 20 bases sitting between them. CDR3 size: 16 residues. The germline V gene has CDR1 MNHEY and CDR2 SMNVEV (reference sequence). CDR3 residues: CASTSFQGTLNYGYTF. DNA for the CDR3: TGTGCCAGCACTTCCTTCCAGGGAACTCTGAACTATGGCTACACCTTC.

In DNA form, the CDR3 reads TGTGCCAGCAGCACCGCGGGTTTGGGTCGGGAGCAGTACTTC. This translates into CASSTAGLGREQYF. The V call is TRBV7-8, the J call TRBJ2-7; possible D gene TRBD2, 5 bases. CDR1 is SGHVS and CDR2 is FQNEAQ in the germline V gene. Trimming removed 5 bases from V and 7 bases from J, with 18 bases in between. The CDR3 is made up of 14 amino acids.

The rearrangement uses TRBV5-4 and TRBJ1-5; no clear D. This CDR3 contains 14 residues. V dropped 4 bases and J dropped 4 bases, with 12 bases sitting between them. Germline loops: CDR1 SGHNT, CDR2 YYREEE (reference sequence). CDR3 protein: CASSLVHLNQPQHF. As DNA, the CDR3 is TGTGCCAGCAGCCTGGTACACCTTAATCAGCCCCAGCATTTT. Using reference TRBV5-4 and TRBJ1-5 for the parts outside the CDR3, the full variable domain is ETGVTQSPTHLIKTRGQQVTLRCSSQSGHNTVSWYQQALGQGPQFIFQYYREEENGRGNFPPRFSGLQFPNYSSELNVNALELDDSALYLCASSLVHLNQPQHFGDGTRLSIL.

This rearrangement joins TRBV29-1 to TRBJ1-3; 10 bases map to TRBD1. CDR1 SQVTM and CDR2 ANQGSEA come from the germline V gene. This CDR3 comprises 13 residues. V shed 7 bases and J 2 bases; nucleotides not matched to a gene: 2. This CDR3 is CSAGTGAGNTIYF. The CDR3 DNA is TGCAGCGCCGGGACAGGGGCTGGAAACACCATATATTTT.

This clone was seen a single time. V gene TRBV19 combines with J gene TRBJ1-5, with D perhaps TRBD1 (6 bases). The germline gives CDR1 LNHDA, CDR2 SQIVND (reference sequence). The CDR3 loop spans 13 amino acids. The V and J ends lost 7 bases and 7 bases respectively, with 14 bases between them. The chain's CDR3 is CASNSGVLQPQHF. CDR3 sequence (DNA): TGTGCCAGTAATTCAGGGGTTCTGCAGCCCCAGCATTTT. The full variable domain, completed using reference TRBV19 and TRBJ1-5, is DGGITQSPKYLFRKEGQNVTLSCEQNLNHDAMYWYRQDPGQGLRLIYYSQIVNDFQKGDIAEGYSVSREKKESFPLTVTSAQKNPTAFYLCASNSGVLQPQHFGDGTRLSIL.

This clone was detected a few times. V gene TRBV9 combines with J gene TRBJ1-5, with TRBD1 as a possible D gene (6 bases). CDR1 and CDR2 from the germline V gene are SGDLS and YYNGEE. CDR3 length: 14 residues. The V and J ends lost 4 bases and 2 bases respectively, with 10 bases between them. CDR3 nucleotide sequence: TGTGCCAGCAGCCTCAGGGGAGGCAATCAGCCCCAGCATTTT. Its protein product is CASSLRGGNQPQHF. The full variable domain, in which reference TRBV9 and TRBJ1-5 provide the parts outside the CDR3, is DSGVTQTPKHLITATGQRVTLRCSPRSGDLSVYWYQQSLDQGLQFLIQYYNGEERAKGNILERFSAQQFPDLHSELNLSSLELGDSALYFCASSLRGGNQPQHFGDGTRLSIL.

This clone occurred a few times. The rearrangement links TRBV5-8 to TRBJ2-7; possible D gene TRBD1, 5 bases. Germline values: CDR1 SGHTS, CDR2 YDEGEE. The CDR3 spans 14 residues. V shed 0 bases and J shed 2 bases, with 9 bases lying between them. CDR3 in DNA: TGTGCCAGCAGCTTGGTTGACAGCGCCTACGAGCAGTACTTC. This translates into CASSLVDSAYEQYF. The entire variable domain, with the rest obtained from reference TRBV5-8 and TRBJ2-7, is as follows: EAGVTQSPTHLIKTRGQQATLRCSPISGHTSVYWYQQALGLGLQFLLWYDEGEERNRGNFPPRFSGRQFPNYSSELNVNALELEDSALYLCASSLVDSAYEQYFGPGTRLTVT.

V is TRBV9 and J is TRBJ2-7; D perhaps matches TRBD1 (6 bases). CDR3 size: 14 residues. The germline CDR1 and CDR2 sequences are SGDLS and YYNGEE. V shed 4 bases and J shed 2 bases, with 13 bases lying between them. The CDR3, as DNA: TGTGCCAGCAGCCTCCGACAGGAAACCTACGAGCAGTACTTC. Translated: CASSLRQETYEQYF. Filled out from reference TRBV9 and TRBJ2-7, the complete variable domain reads DSGVTQTPKHLITATGQRVTLRCSPRSGDLSVYWYQQSLDQGLQFLIQYYNGEERAKGNILERFSAQQFPDLHSELNLSSLELGDSALYFCASSLRQETYEQYFGPGTRLTVT.

The rearrangement joins TRBV7-2 to TRBJ1-1; 8 bases fit TRBD1. Per the germline V gene, CDR1 is SGHTA and CDR2 is FQGNSA. The CDR3 is 15 residues long. Trimming cost V 1 base and J 4 bases; bases outside gene matches: 5. The CDR3 DNA reads TGTGCCAGCAGCTTAGGCGGACAGGGAGTCACTGAAGCTTTCTTT. The encoded protein is CASSLGGQGVTEAFF.

The CDR3 spells CASTIRTRGDTQYF. DNA for the CDR3: TGTGCCAGTACTATTCGGACCCGGGGAGATACGCAGTATTTT. The chain joins TRBV19 to TRBJ2-3, with D possibly matching TRBD2 (5 bases). Germline assignment: CDR1 LNHDA and CDR2 SQIVND (reference sequence). The V end was cut by 7 bases, the J end by 5 bases, with 16 bases between. The CDR3 totals 14 residues.

The J gene is TRBJ1-1, the V gene TRBV5-1, with 7 positions matching TRBD1. J lost 1 base, V lost 0 bases, and 0 bases had no gene match. Germline V gene sequence: CDR1 SGHRS, CDR2 YFSETQ. The CDR3 loop spans 14 amino acids. CDR3 loop: CASSLGTGNTEAFF. The CDR3 nucleotides are TGCGCCAGCAGCTTGGGGACAGGGAACACTGAAGCTTTCTTT. The full variable domain, its missing parts supplied by reference TRBV5-1 and TRBJ1-1, is KAGVTQTPRYLIKTRGQQVTLSCSPISGHRSVSWYQQTPGQGLQFLFEYFSETQRNKGNFPGRFSGRQFSNSRSEMNVSTLELGDSALYLCASSLGTGNTEAFFGQGTRLTVV.

The rearrangement links TRBV5-4 to TRBJ1-3; no reliable D call. V lost 0 bases and J 2 bases, leaving 12 bases between the germline ends. There are 16 residues in the CDR3. Germline loops: CDR1 SGHNT, CDR2 YYREEE (reference sequence). The CDR3 nucleotides are TGTGCCAGCAGCTTGGCGGGTGATGTAGCTGGAAACACCATATATTTT. Protein product: CASSLAGDVAGNTIYF.

J is TRBJ2-1 and V is TRBV9; D is possibly TRBD1 (6 bases). V lost 2 bases and J 5 bases, leaving 14 bases between the germline ends. CDR3 length equals 15 residues. Germline values: CDR1 SGDLS, CDR2 YYNGEE. CDR3 region: CASSVRQGYNNEQFF. The CDR3 bases are TGTGCCAGCAGCGTGAGGCAGGGGTATAACAATGAGCAGTTCTTC.